The rows below give T cell receptor beta chains drawn from one sample of a study of T cells in Graves' hyperthyroidism and ophthalmopathy. MiXCR was run by TCRdb on the multiplex PCR reads, yielding one entry per CDR3 protein. The repertoire has over 150,000 distinct CDR3 sequences, over 15% of them found once; the top ten carry 25% to 30%. The specimen was blood. These receptors were taken from a woman aged 45-59 years with Graves' hyperthyroidism. CDR3s leave out the opening cysteine and the closing phenylalanine or tryptophan. The order of the fields is CDR3 protein, J gene, D gene, V gene. The D gene is left open where the match is weak.

ASSEAVNEQF	TRBJ2-1	NA	TRBV2
ASGAPNFYNEQF	TRBJ2-1	NA	TRBV11-2
ASSYSIGSRSSGNTIY	TRBJ1-3	NA	TRBV6-5
ASSEGGTGGNEQY	TRBJ2-7	TRBD1	TRBV25-1
ASSRGLAEETQY	TRBJ2-5	TRBD2	TRBV5-1
ASSAQHDRLASSYEQY	TRBJ2-7	TRBD2	TRBV7-2
ASSQGTSQYEQY	TRBJ2-7	TRBD2	TRBV4-1
ASSFDRASYEQY	TRBJ2-7	TRBD1	TRBV5-1
ASSDQGVTEQF	TRBJ2-1	TRBD1	TRBV5-6
ASSLGLAGAYEQY	TRBJ2-7	TRBD2	TRBV9
SALPRPYSEAF	TRBJ1-1	NA	TRBV20-1
ASSVLGRGTGNTEAF	TRBJ1-1	TRBD1	TRBV2
ASSLGSLPNTEAF	TRBJ1-1	NA	TRBV5-1
ASSSLTEGPGNTIY	TRBJ1-3	NA	TRBV11-2
ASSPRQALQETQY	TRBJ2-5	NA	TRBV6-1
SVERGVGEAF	TRBJ1-1	NA	TRBV29-1
ASSILAGGPAGELF	TRBJ2-2	TRBD2	TRBV6-1
ASSRQSSYNEQF	TRBJ2-1	NA	TRBV11-2
ASSEVPYNEQF	TRBJ2-1	NA	TRBV6-1
ATSDSGRGGGSTDTQY	TRBJ2-3	NA	TRBV24-1
ASSWPGQTGANVLT	TRBJ2-6	NA	TRBV5-6
ASSWTGWNSPLH	TRBJ1-6	TRBD1	TRBV6-1
ASSLGTVGTEAF	TRBJ1-1	TRBD1	TRBV12-3/TRBV12-4
ASSRDRGYEPQH	TRBJ1-5	TRBD1	TRBV2
ASSQDPSGGPYEQY	TRBJ2-7	TRBD2	TRBV4-3
ASSLLGRKNTEAF	TRBJ1-1	NA	TRBV28
ASSWGGGAREQF	TRBJ2-1	TRBD2	TRBV12-3/TRBV12-4
ASSWARGWEQY	TRBJ2-7	TRBD1	TRBV27
ASSYLGTGAYEQY	TRBJ2-7	TRBD1	TRBV6-6
ASSLRLAGYEQY	TRBJ2-7	TRBD2	TRBV12-3/TRBV12-4
ASSIGQQNIQY	TRBJ2-4	NA	TRBV19
ASSKGGNQETQY	TRBJ2-5	NA	TRBV2
ASREATGDIYEQY	TRBJ2-7	TRBD1	TRBV5-5
ASRDSLSGANVLT	TRBJ2-6	NA	TRBV5-1
ASSELGQGSGANVLT	TRBJ2-6	TRBD1	TRBV12-3/TRBV12-4
ASSQEGRSNTEAF	TRBJ1-1	NA	TRBV14
ASSLADRVLRSGYT	TRBJ1-2	TRBD1	TRBV7-9
ASSFTGGMDEQY	TRBJ2-7	TRBD1	TRBV7-3
AHGGNTEAF	TRBJ1-1	NA	TRBV7-9
ASSLTEAKNIQY	TRBJ2-4	NA	TRBV12-3/TRBV12-4
GVEGRSSEQF	TRBJ2-1	NA	TRBV20-1
ASSPLANTEAF	TRBJ1-1	NA	TRBV7-9
ASGTVGQVYGYT	TRBJ1-2	TRBD1	TRBV28
ASTTLGRNTIY	TRBJ1-3	NA	TRBV6-2/TRBV6-3
ASSSTSTNLNEQF	TRBJ2-1	NA	TRBV28
ASSLSKRAEAF	TRBJ1-1	NA	TRBV7-9
ASSQGTSGNEQF	TRBJ2-1	TRBD2	TRBV7-9
ASSQSRGPHYYGYT	TRBJ1-2	NA	TRBV3-1
ASSKTNRGPNTEAF	TRBJ1-1	TRBD1	TRBV6-1
ASGGTPGNQPQH	TRBJ1-5	NA	TRBV19
ASSPREGQGAFFSGYT	TRBJ1-2	TRBD1	TRBV27
ASSFTGKTDTQY	TRBJ2-3	NA	TRBV27